The 10 T cell receptor beta chains below come from one sample, sequenced in a study of T cell repertoires in cytomegalovirus infection. From the reads, TCRdb called clonotypes with MiXCR, one entry per CDR3 protein. Among 400,000 to 600,000 distinct CDR3 sequences listed, roughly 46% were seen once. These receptors are not linked to any known antigen. The sample in question was cultured PBMCs, obtained from culture after CMV antigen stimulation. Receptors were obtained from a human donor in good health (CMV status not recorded). Some clones in this sample may be carry-over from other donors' samples.

The chain is built from TRBV7-2 and TRBJ1-2; 10 positions agree with TRBD1. The germline V gene encodes CDR1 SGHTA and CDR2 FQGNSA. Unmatched junction bases numbered 9, after V lost 3 bases and J lost 8 bases. The CDR3 length is 15 residues. CDR3 in DNA: TGTGCCAGCAGCTTCTCCCGACAGGGGGCGGGCGGCTACACCTTC. This codes for CASSFSRQGAGGYTF.

This chain links TRBV7-2 with TRBJ2-5, with D maybe TRBD2 (6 bases). Germline assignment: CDR1 SGHTA and CDR2 FQGNSA. CDR3 length equals 12 residues. Trimming removed 5 bases from V and 9 bases from J, with 13 bases in between. Here the CDR3 reads CASSRPGVAQYF. Here the CDR3 DNA reads TGTGCCAGCAGCCGTCCGGGGGTGGCCCAGTACTTC.

There are a few counts of this clonotype. The V gene is TRBV7-9, the J gene TRBJ1-2; D remains ambiguous. Germline lookup yields CDR1 SEHNR and CDR2 FQNEAQ (reference sequence). The CDR3 consists of 14 residues. V lost 1 base and J lost 5, with 11 bases in between. In DNA form, the CDR3 reads TGTGCCAGCAGCTTAGGGACCGCATTTTATGGCTACACCTTC. This translates into CASSLGTAFYGYTF.

The J gene is TRBJ1-5, the V gene TRBV2; weak D call: TRBD1 (5 bases). The length of the CDR3 is 13 residues. Trimming left V 7 bases short and J 6 bases short, with 13 bases between. Germline V lookup: CDR1 SNHLY, CDR2 FYNNEI. The CDR3 protein is CASKIQAFQPQHF. The CDR3 bases are TGTGCCAGCAAGATACAGGCTTTTCAGCCCCAGCATTTT.

About this clonotype: One end of the junction does not line up with germline, which may come from a read error. The rearrangement joins TRBV7-2 to TRBJ2-3; TRBD2 agrees at 13 bases. Germline V gives CDR1 SGHTA, CDR2 FQGNSA. This CDR3 contains 16 residues. CDR3 region: CASSPWTSGGTETQYF. CDR3 nucleotides: TGTGCCAGCAGCCCATGGACTAGCGGGGGCACAGAAACGCAGTATTTT.

The chain carries TRBV6-4 and TRBJ1-5, with D possibly TRBD1 on 5 matching bases. The germline V gene has CDR1 MRHNA and CDR2 SNTAGT. CDR3 length equals 15 residues. The germline V and J ends were trimmed by 5 bases and 7 bases, with 18 bases remaining between them. In DNA form, the CDR3 reads TGTGCCAGCAGTCCCCGTAGACAGACTCGGCAGCCCCAGCATTTT. The encoded protein is CASSPRRQTRQPQHF.

In its sample, this clonotype was seen a few times. This chain joins TRBV7-8 and TRBJ2-1; 15 nucleotides line up with TRBD2. The CDR3 has 17 amino acids. J was trimmed by 8 bases and V by 4 bases; bases with no gene match: 9. From germline, CDR1 is SGHVS and CDR2 FQNEAQ. The CDR3 spells CASSSGLAGGGSYEQFF. Written as DNA, the CDR3 is TGTGCCAGCAGCTCGGGACTAGCGGGGGGCGGATCGTATGAGCAGTTCTTC.

The CDR3 nucleotides read TGTGCCATCAGTGGTTCCCCGGACAGCTACAATCAGCCCCAGCATTTT. Its translation: CAISGSPDSYNQPQHF. This chain connects TRBV10-3 to TRBJ1-5; tentatively, D is TRBD1 (6 bases). The V gene lost 4 bases and the J gene lost 3 bases, with 16 bases spanning the gap. The CDR3 totals 16 residues. The germline V gene encodes CDR1 ENHRY and CDR2 SYGVKD.

This chain uses TRBV12-3 or TRBV12-4 with TRBJ1-1; the match to TRBD1 covers 8 bases. Unmatched junction bases numbered 15, after V lost 6 bases and J lost 0 bases. The CDR3 is 18 residues long. CDR3: CASSSWTGREPMNTEAFF. The CDR3 DNA is TGTGCCAGCAGCTCCTGGACAGGGAGGGAGCCGATGAACACTGAAGCTTTCTTT.

J is TRBJ1-4 and V is TRBV29-1; a possible D gene is TRBD1 (5 bases). V dropped 4 bases and J dropped 8 bases, with 14 bases sitting between them. Germline V gives CDR1 SQVTM, CDR2 ANQGSEA. This CDR3 has 13 residues. Here the CDR3 reads CSVGRGPVEKLFF. For the CDR3, the DNA is TGCAGCGTTGGTAGGGGCCCGGTGGAAAAACTGTTTTTT.